This is a list of T cell receptor beta chains from one sample in a study of STAT3 mutations in large granular lymphocyte leukemia. Produced via immunoSEQ multiplex PCR; TCRdb's table is partial and in-frame only. In the table there are 6,000 or so clones, 34% of which are singletons. Material: peripheral blood mononuclear cells. The source is a woman aged 35 to 49 with T-cell large granular lymphocyte leukemia. Some clones in this sample may be carry-over from other donors' samples. Each CDR3 is given with its conserved first and last residue. Fields, in order: clone size, V gene, J gene, D gene, CDR3 DNA, CDR3 protein. D genes are given only for firm matches. Size is omitted from some rows. Given values are once, few, many or a class for expanded clones.

size: -; V: TRBV19; J: TRBJ2-3; D: TRBD2; DNA: TGTGCCAGTAGTACCCAATCTAGCGGGAGGGATACGCAGTATTTT; CDR3: CASSTQSSGRDTQYF
size: -; V: TRBV19; J: TRBJ1-3; D: -; DNA: TGTGCCAGTAGTCTTGAGCAGGTCCGCTCTGGAAACACCATATATTTT; CDR3: CASSLEQVRSGNTIYF
size: -; V: TRBV14; J: TRBJ2-3; D: -; DNA: TGTGCCAGCAGCCCGGCACAGGGAGTTACGCAGTATTTT; CDR3: CASSPAQGVTQYF
size: -; V: TRBV4-2; J: TRBJ2-1; D: TRBD2; DNA: TGTGCCAGCAGCCAAGTCCGGGCATCTAGCGGGAGTGGGAATGAGCAGTTCTTC; CDR3: CASSQVRASSGSGNEQFF
size: once; V: TRBV7-6; J: TRBJ2-1; D: -; DNA: TGTGCCAGCAGCTTAAACGTGGATGAGCAGTTCTTC; CDR3: CASSLNVDEQFF
size: few; V: TRBV5-1; J: TRBJ1-1; D: -; DNA: TGCGCCAGCAGCTTCACAGGGCTCACTGAAGCTTTCTTT; CDR3: CASSFTGLTEAFF
size: few; V: TRBV5-4; J: TRBJ1-5; D: TRBD1; DNA: TGTGCCAGCAGCTTAGGGGGCCCGGGATCTAGCAATCAGCCCCAGCATTTT; CDR3: CASSLGGPGSSNQPQHF
size: few; V: TRBV5-1; J: TRBJ1-1; D: -; DNA: TGCGCCAGCAGCTTGGCCCGAGGGAACACTGAAGCTTTCTTT; CDR3: CASSLARGNTEAFF
size: -; V: TRBV30; J: TRBJ2-3; D: -; DNA: TGTGCCTGGAGTGTTTTTTGGCTAGACATACTCACAGATACGCAGTATTTT; CDR3: CAWSVFWLDILTDTQYF
size: -; V: TRBV9; J: TRBJ1-2; D: -; DNA: TGTGCCAGCAGCGTAGGAACTGGGTACTATGGCTACACCTTC; CDR3: CASSVGTGYYGYTF
size: -; V: TRBV4-3; J: TRBJ1-1; D: -; DNA: TGCGCCAGCAGCCAAGATCAAACAGCCGTCGTAGCTTTCTTT; CDR3: CASSQDQTAVVAFF
size: -; V: TRBV4-2; J: TRBJ1-2; D: -; DNA: TGTGCCAGCAGCCAAGATAGCACAGGGATTGTCGCTGGCTACACCTTC; CDR3: CASSQDSTGIVAGYTF
size: -; V: TRBV14; J: TRBJ2-2; D: -; DNA: TGTGCCAGCAGCCAAGAATCGTGGACAAGTAACACCGGGGAGCTGTTTTTT; CDR3: CASSQESWTSNTGELFF
size: -; V: TRBV5-1; J: TRBJ1-4; D: -; DNA: TGCGCCAGCAGCTTGTCGTACGGGACTAATGAAAAACTGTTTTTT; CDR3: CASSLSYGTNEKLFF
size: hyperexpanded; V: TRBV19; J: TRBJ2-1; D: -; DNA: TGTGCCAGTAGTGTCACAGGGAACAATGAGCAGTTCTTC; CDR3: CASSVTGNNEQFF
size: few; V: TRBV5-1; J: TRBJ2-2; D: TRBD2; DNA: TGCGCCAGCAGCTTACGGGGGGGAAACACCGGGGAGCTGTTTTTT; CDR3: CASSLRGGNTGELFF
size: -; V: TRBV7-9; J: TRBJ1-2; D: -; DNA: TGTGCCAGCAGCTTGGGCCCCTCTGCGGGGTATGGCTACACCTTC; CDR3: CASSLGPSAGYGYTF
size: -; V: TRBV28; J: TRBJ1-2; D: TRBD1; DNA: TGTGCCAGCCGCTGGACAGGGGCGCGCAACTATGGCTACACCTTC; CDR3: CASRWTGARNYGYTF
size: -; V: TRBV11-1; J: TRBJ2-7; D: -; DNA: TGTGCCAGCAGCCCCAGTTGGTCCTCCTCCTACGAGCAGTACTTC; CDR3: CASSPSWSSSYEQYF
size: -; V: TRBV6-5; J: TRBJ2-7; D: -; DNA: TGTGCCAGCAGTTACTCGGCGGGGCCAGCCTACGAGCAGTACTTC; CDR3: CASSYSAGPAYEQYF
size: few; V: TRBV7-8; J: TRBJ1-2; D: -; DNA: TGTGCCAGCAGCTTAGCGGCGGGGGGGTTCGGGAACTATGGCTACACCTTC; CDR3: CASSLAAGGFGNYGYTF
size: -; V: TRBV5-6; J: TRBJ1-1; D: -; DNA: TGTGCCAGCAGCTTGGATCAATGGTTCAACACTGAAGCTTTCTTT; CDR3: CASSLDQWFNTEAFF
size: -; V: TRBV7-8; J: TRBJ2-7; D: -; DNA: TGTGCCAGCAGCTCCACGGACCGAGGACTGTACGAGCAGTACTTC; CDR3: CASSSTDRGLYEQYF
size: -; V: TRBV7-8; J: TRBJ1-5; D: -; DNA: TGTGCCAGCAGCCTCGGGGACGGAACCAATCAGCCCCAGCATTTT; CDR3: CASSLGDGTNQPQHF
size: hyperexpanded; V: TRBV5-1; J: TRBJ1-1; D: -; DNA: TGCGCCAGCAGCCTAACGAACGGTGGGGACATGAACACTGAAGCTTTCTTT; CDR3: CASSLTNGGDMNTEAFF
size: -; V: TRBV6-5; J: TRBJ2-7; D: -; DNA: TGTGCCGTGCGGAAACCGGGCCCAGGCCCCTACGAGCAGTACTTC; CDR3: CAVRKPGPGPYEQYF
size: -; V: TRBV5-1; J: TRBJ2-5; D: TRBD2; DNA: TGCGCCAGCAGCTTGGAACTAGCGGCCAAAGAGACCCAGTACTTC; CDR3: CASSLELAAKETQYF
size: few; V: TRBV5-6; J: TRBJ2-7; D: -; DNA: TGTGCCAGCAGCTTGGACTCCCACTACGAGCAGTACTTC; CDR3: CASSLDSHYEQYF
size: -; V: TRBV27; J: TRBJ2-7; D: -; DNA: TGTGCCAGCAGTTTCCAGGGGCCCTCCTACGAGCAGTACTTC; CDR3: CASSFQGPSYEQYF
size: once; V: TRBV11-2; J: TRBJ2-3; D: -; DNA: TGTGCCAGCAGCCTTTATAGGATGATTCCTGATACGCAGTATTTT; CDR3: CASSLYRMIPDTQYF
size: -; V: TRBV2; J: TRBJ1-2; D: TRBD1; DNA: TGTGCCAGCAGTGAACCGGGACAGGGTTATGGCTACACCTTC; CDR3: CASSEPGQGYGYTF
size: -; V: TRBV15; J: TRBJ2-7; D: -; DNA: TGTGCCACCAGCAGAGGAGACACAGGGGGAGGGTCCTACGAGCAGTACTTC; CDR3: CATSRGDTGGGSYEQYF
size: -; V: TRBV25-1; J: TRBJ2-1; D: -; DNA: TGTGCCAGCAGTCCCTCCGGGCGGGGAGGGGGCAATGAGCAGTTCTTC; CDR3: CASSPSGRGGGNEQFF
size: -; V: TRBV4-1; J: TRBJ2-3; D: TRBD1; DNA: TGCGCCAGCAGCCATCCATCGGACAGGGGTAATGGAGATACGCAGTATTTT; CDR3: CASSHPSDRGNGDTQYF
size: few; V: TRBV4-1; J: TRBJ1-5; D: -; DNA: TGCGCCAGCAGCCAAGATGGCGGCAGGGGCCTCAATCAGCCCCAGCATTTT; CDR3: CASSQDGGRGLNQPQHF
size: few; V: TRBV6-1; J: TRBJ1-1; D: -; DNA: TGTGCCAGCAGCTGGGGACAGAACACTGAAGCTTTCTTT; CDR3: CASSWGQNTEAFF
size: -; V: TRBV7-9; J: TRBJ1-4; D: -; DNA: TGTGCCAGCAGCCGACAAGAAAATGAAAAACTGTTTTTT; CDR3: CASSRQENEKLFF
size: few; V: TRBV5-3; J: TRBJ1-6; D: TRBD1; DNA: TGTGCCAGAAGCTTGCCCGGGACAGGGAAGGGCTCCTATAATTCACCCCTCCACTTT; CDR3: CARSLPGTGKGSYNSPLHF
size: few; V: TRBV7-9; J: TRBJ1-1; D: -; DNA: TGTGCCACCCAATCACAGGGGAACACTGAAGCTTTCTTT; CDR3: CATQSQGNTEAFF
size: -; V: TRBV14; J: TRBJ1-1; D: -; DNA: TGTGCCAGCAGCCAAGATACAAAGAACACTGAAGCTTTCTTT; CDR3: CASSQDTKNTEAFF
size: -; V: TRBV9; J: TRBJ1-1; D: TRBD1; DNA: TGTGCCAGCAGCGTAGCGGACAGGGAAGCTTTCTTT; CDR3: CASSVADREAFF
size: -; V: TRBV5-1; J: TRBJ1-2; D: -; DNA: TGCGCCAGCAGCGACAGCGAGCACTATGGCTACACCTTC; CDR3: CASSDSEHYGYTF
size: -; V: TRBV7-9; J: TRBJ1-3; D: -; DNA: TGTGCCAGCAGCTTAGGTTCGGGGGGCTTTGGAAACACCATATATTTT; CDR3: CASSLGSGGFGNTIYF
size: few; V: TRBV5-6; J: TRBJ2-7; D: TRBD1; DNA: TGTGCCAGCAGCTTGGGCGGACAGGGACGAAAAGAGGGGCAGTACTTC; CDR3: CASSLGGQGRKEGQYF
size: -; V: TRBV5-1; J: TRBJ2-3; D: TRBD2; DNA: TGCGCCAGCAGCCCTGGGAGGGCCCCCACAGATACGCAGTATTTT; CDR3: CASSPGRAPTDTQYF